What follows are 30 T cell receptor beta chains derived from one specimen sequenced in a study of blood T cell repertoires in COVID-19. The assay was immunoSEQ multiplex PCR, and TCRdb's table has in-frame clones only and misses some. This sample has about 250,000 clones, with 75% to 90% found just once. Sequencing was carried out using PBMCs or T cells enriched from blood (not recorded which). The receptors were sampled from a woman between 18 and 30 years old who had recovered from COVID-19.

V gene TRBV6-5 combines with J gene TRBJ2-7; TRBD1 matches at 8 bases. This CDR3 is built from 14 residues. J lost 5 bases, V lost 1 base, and 4 bases had no gene match. The germline V gene encodes CDR1 MNHEY and CDR2 SVGAGI. The CDR3, as DNA: TGTGCCAGCAGTTACTTTGGACAGGGCGACGAGCAGTACTTC. It yields the protein CASSYFGQGDEQYF.

The V and J genes are TRBV7-9 and TRBJ1-4, with a weak D call TRBD1 (6 bases). This CDR3 contains 15 residues. Germline V CDR1 and CDR2: SEHNR, FQNEAQ (reference sequence). The ends were cut back, 5 bases at V and 4 bases at J, with 14 bases in the middle. The CDR3 nucleotides read TGTGCCAGCAGCCGACAAGACAGGATTAATGAAAAACTGTTTTTT. Its translation: CASSRQDRINEKLFF.

The rearrangement links TRBV11-2 to TRBJ2-7, with 8 positions matching TRBD1. CDR3 length: 15 residues. The J segment lost 0 bases and the V segment lost 1 base, leaving 2 bases of the junction unmatched. Germline V CDR1 and CDR2: SGHAT, FQNNGV. The CDR3 spells CASSLGQGFSYEQYF. The DNA for the CDR3 is TGTGCCAGCAGCTTAGGACAGGGGTTCTCCTACGAGCAGTACTTC.

This chain connects TRBV4-2 to TRBJ1-1; D perhaps matches TRBD1 (6 bases). Trimming stripped 3 bases from V and 1 base from J, with 9 bases between. Germline lookup yields CDR1 LGHNA and CDR2 YNFKEQ. This CDR3 contains 14 residues. The chain's CDR3 is CASSQGAGNTEAFF. The CDR3 DNA is TGTGCCAGCAGCCAGGGGGCAGGGAACACTGAAGCTTTCTTT.

This sequence joins TRBV27 and TRBJ1-2; D not resolved. Germline loops: CDR1 MNHEY, CDR2 SMNVEV (reference sequence). The CDR3 totals 12 residues. Trimming removed 5 bases at V and 8 bases at J, with 12 bases between. Here the CDR3 reads CASSPTGIGYTF. For the CDR3, the DNA is TGTGCCAGCAGTCCTACGGGGATAGGCTACACCTTC.

V and J are TRBV3-1 (or the pseudogene TRBV3-2) and TRBJ1-4; 10 nucleotides agree with TRBD1. Germline CDR1 reads LGHDT; CDR2 reads YNNKEL (reference sequence). Unmatched junction bases numbered 7, after V lost 1 base and J lost 2 bases. This CDR3 contains 18 residues. The CDR3 is CASSQVPGQGTTNEKLFF. DNA of the CDR3: TGTGCCAGCAGCCAAGTCCCGGGACAGGGGACCACTAATGAAAAACTGTTTTTT.

The V gene is TRBV7-8, the J gene TRBJ1-1; D is unresolved. V shed 4 bases and J shed 1 base, with 16 bases lying between them. This CDR3 spans 16 amino acids. The germline gives CDR1 SGHVS, CDR2 FQNEAQ. The chain's CDR3 is CASSYSSGSTNTEAFF. CDR3 bases: TGTGCCAGCAGCTATTCAAGCGGTTCTACGAACACTGAAGCTTTCTTT. Together with reference TRBV7-8 and TRBJ1-1, the CDR3 gives the full variable domain: GAGVSQSPRYKVAKRGQDVALRCDPISGHVSLFWYQQALGQGPEFLTYFQNEAQLDKSGLPSDRFFAERPEGSVSTLKIQRTQQEDSAVYLCASSYSSGSTNTEAFFGQGTRLTVV.

This clone was detected only once. The chain joins TRBV5-1 to TRBJ2-1, with a tentative D call TRBD2 (6 bases). The CDR3 is made up of 15 amino acids. The ends were cut back, 0 bases at V and 6 bases at J, with 13 bases in the middle. From germline, CDR1 is SGHRS and CDR2 YFSETQ. Here the CDR3 reads CASSLEGGAFNEQFF. Here the CDR3 DNA reads TGCGCCAGCAGCTTGGAGGGCGGGGCATTCAATGAGCAGTTCTTC.

The chain combines TRBV12-3 or TRBV12-4 with TRBJ2-5; no definite D call. This CDR3 is built from 12 residues. Trimming removed 3 bases at V and 2 bases at J, with 4 bases between. The CDR3 sequence is CASSLTQETQYF. The CDR3, as DNA: TGTGCCAGCAGTTTGACACAAGAGACCCAGTACTTC.

The count of this clone is one. The V gene is TRBV3-1 (or the pseudogene TRBV3-2), the J gene TRBJ2-1, with D possibly being TRBD2 (5 bases). This CDR3 has 15 amino acids. The V gene lost 1 base and the J gene lost 3 bases, with 10 bases spanning the gap. CDR1 LGHDT and CDR2 YNNKEL come from the germline V gene (reference sequence). As DNA, the CDR3 is TGTGCCAGCAGCCAAGGAGAGGGTTACTACAATGAGCAGTTCTTC. Translation gives CASSQGEGYYNEQFF.

The chain recombines TRBV25-1 with TRBJ1-2; 7 bases line up with TRBD1. The V gene's germline CDR1 is MGHDK and CDR2 SYGVNS. The CDR3 consists of 14 residues. Unmatched junction bases numbered 14, after V lost 6 bases and J lost 10 bases. CDR3 DNA sequence: TGTGCCAGCAGCCGGGACAGCCCTCCCTTTTACTACACCTTC. Amino acids: CASSRDSPPFYYTF.

The chain combines TRBV2 with TRBJ1-5; 11 bases map to TRBD1. Germline CDR1 and CDR2: SNHLY and FYNNEI. Trimming at V came to 7 bases and at J to 5 bases, leaving 4 bases not matched to a gene. The length of the CDR3 is 14 residues. CDR3 sequence: CASTGQGADQPQHF. In DNA form, the CDR3 reads TGTGCCAGCACCGGACAGGGGGCGGATCAGCCCCAGCATTTT.

The gene calls are TRBV21-1 and TRBJ1-4; TRBD1, the table's D call, was not compared with the DNA. TRBV21-1 is recorded as a pseudogene. The CDR3 has 17 residues. In nucleotides, the CDR3 is TGTGCCAGCACCATTTGGACAGGGGGCGTTCCTAATGAAAAACTGTTTTTT. Residues: CASTIWTGGVPNEKLFF.

The chain links TRBV30 to TRBJ1-2; TRBD1 agrees at 9 bases. The CDR3 extends over 14 amino acids. CDR1 is GTSNPN, CDR2 SVGIG, per germline (reference sequence). Trimming cost V 7 bases and J 1 base; bases outside gene matches: 7. The CDR3 DNA follows: TGTGCCTACACCCGGGACAGGGATAACTATGGCTACACCTTC. Translation: CAYTRDRDNYGYTF.

This chain joins TRBV19 and TRBJ2-6; perhaps TRBD1 as D (6 bases). The germline CDR1 and CDR2 sequences are LNHDA and SQIVND (reference sequence). Trimming removed 3 bases at V and 6 bases at J, with 12 bases between. The CDR3 has 15 amino acids. CDR3 in amino acids: CASSIEGVEANVLTF. The CDR3 nucleotides are TGTGCCAGTAGTATCGAGGGGGTTGAGGCCAACGTCCTGACTTTC.

The chain couples TRBV4-1 to TRBJ1-3; no clear D gene. CDR1 and CDR2 (germline): MGHRA, YSYEKL. The V and J ends lost 4 bases and 0 bases respectively, with 4 bases between them. This CDR3 region has 13 residues. Written as DNA, the CDR3 is TGCGCCAGCAGCCTGAGCTCTGGAAACACCATATATTTT. Its protein is CASSLSSGNTIYF.

This clone was picked up one time. The CDR3 DNA reads as TGTGCCAGCAGCTTATCCAAAATCTATGGCTACACCTTC. Protein: CASSLSKIYGYTF. This chain joins TRBV7-2 and TRBJ1-2; D gene ambiguous. CDR1 SGHTA and CDR2 FQGNSA come from the germline V gene. V lost 2 bases and J lost 4, with 8 bases in between. This CDR3 spans 13 amino acids.

The chain recombines TRBV19 with TRBJ2-1; D is possibly TRBD1 (5 bases). The V gene lost 0 bases and the J gene lost 4 bases, with 10 bases spanning the gap. Germline values: CDR1 LNHDA, CDR2 SQIVND (reference sequence). The CDR3 sequence is 15 residues long. This CDR3 is CASSIDSQAYNEQFF. The CDR3 DNA reads TGTGCCAGTAGTATAGACTCACAGGCGTACAATGAGCAGTTCTTC.

The chain couples TRBV10-3 to TRBJ2-5; the match to TRBD1 covers 11 bases. CDR3 size: 16 residues. The trim removed 10 bases at V and 5 bases at J, leaving 15 bases unmatched. Germline V gene lookup returns CDR1 ENHRY and CDR2 SYGVKD. In DNA, the CDR3 is TGTGCCACGGGCGGCACACGGGACAGGGGGTCGGAGACCCAGTACTTC. Translating it yields CATGGTRDRGSETQYF.

A single count supports this clone. This chain joins TRBV11-2 and TRBJ1-2, with D possibly matching TRBD1 (5 bases). V was clipped by 4 bases and J by 8 bases, with 17 bases between them. CDR1 and CDR2 from the germline V gene are SGHAT and FQNNGV. CDR3 size: 14 residues. This chain's CDR3 is CASSSGLRGGGYTF. CDR3 bases: TGTGCCAGCAGCTCCGGTCTTAGGGGAGGAGGCTACACCTTC. The full variable domain, its missing parts supplied by reference TRBV11-2 and TRBJ1-2, is EAGVAQSPRYKIIEKRQSVAFWCNPISGHATLYWYQQILGQGPKLLIQFQNNGVVDDSQLPKDRFSAERLKGVDSTLKIQPAKLEDSAVYLCASSSGLRGGGYTFGSGTRLTVV.

The rearrangement links TRBV27 to TRBJ1-3; no clear D gene. V was clipped by 10 bases and J by 6 bases, with 16 bases between them. This CDR3 is 13 amino acids long. Germline V gives CDR1 MNHEY, CDR2 SMNVEV (reference sequence). The CDR3 DNA reads as TGTGCCACCCGATCCCTAGGCGAAAACACCATATATTTT. Its protein is CATRSLGENTIYF.

The genes are TRBV12-5 and TRBJ1-1, with 7 bases that match TRBD1. CDR1 is LGHNT, CDR2 FRNRAP, per germline. The CDR3 contains 13 residues. V gave up 2 bases and J gave up 6 bases; unmatched junction bases: 3. The CDR3 spells CASGLPTGAEAFF. The DNA for the CDR3 is TGTGCTAGTGGTTTGCCCACAGGGGCTGAAGCTTTCTTT.

The chain employs TRBV4-1 and TRBJ2-1, with D possibly matching TRBD2 (5 bases). CDR1 is MGHRA and CDR2 is YSYEKL in the germline V gene. This CDR3 is 16 amino acids long. V shed 6 bases and J shed 2 bases, with 17 bases lying between them. The CDR3, as DNA: TGCGCCAGCAGTCGTGGGCTAAGAGGGACCTACAATGAGCAGTTCTTC. Its protein is CASSRGLRGTYNEQFF.

The V call is TRBV12-5, the J call TRBJ2-3; 8 bases line up with TRBD1. Germline trimming cut 5 bases from V and 1 base from J; bases unmatched to any gene: 5. Per the germline V gene, CDR1 is LGHNT and CDR2 is FRNRAP. The length of the CDR3 is 15 residues. CDR3 bases: TGTGCTAGTGGTGATGACAGGGGTGGCACAGATACGCAGTATTTT. It yields the protein CASGDDRGGTDTQYF.

The V gene is TRBV5-1, the J gene TRBJ2-1; 9 nucleotides match TRBD1. This CDR3 contains 16 residues. The ends lost 5 bases at V and 8 bases at J; junction bases unmatched: 14. Germline V lookup: CDR1 SGHRS, CDR2 YFSETQ. The CDR3 DNA sequence: TGCGCCAGCAGGGTGGGGCCGGGACAGGGCTTGGATGAGCAGTTCTTC. It yields the protein CASRVGPGQGLDEQFF.

This clone was picked up a small number of times. The chain combines TRBV10-1 with TRBJ1-4; no clear D. V was trimmed by 3 bases and J by 8 bases, leaving 7 bases between them. The CDR3 covers 12 residues. Per germline, CDR1 WNHNN and CDR2 SYGVQD (reference sequence). The CDR3 sequence is CASSDTLEKLFF. Written as DNA, the CDR3 is TGCGCCAGCAGTGATACATTGGAAAAACTGTTTTTT.

The rearrangement joins TRBV2 to TRBJ2-2; no reliable D call. Trimming took 9 bases from V and 1 from J, leaving 18 bases between them. The CDR3 is made up of 16 amino acids. The germline V gene has CDR1 SNHLY and CDR2 FYNNEI. CDR3 loop: CARGAPDSLNTGELFF. The CDR3, as DNA: TGTGCCAGAGGAGCGCCCGACTCTCTGAACACCGGGGAGCTGTTTTTT.

The chain has TRBV3-1 (or the pseudogene TRBV3-2) and TRBJ1-4, with D unclear. There are 15 residues in the CDR3. V gave up 5 bases and J gave up 6 bases, with 16 bases separating them. Per germline, CDR1 LGHDT and CDR2 YNNKEL (reference sequence). CDR3 in DNA: TGTGCCAGCAGCTTCTGGGAGGGAGGTCATGAAAAACTGTTTTTT. Amino acid sequence: CASSFWEGGHEKLFF.

The chain couples TRBV28 to TRBJ1-5; D is ambiguous. Germline CDR1 is MDHEN and CDR2 is SYDVKM. The CDR3 is 14 residues long. V dropped 5 bases and J dropped 0 bases, with 8 bases sitting between them. Written as DNA, the CDR3 is TGTGCCAGCAGTCCCCCACTTAGCAATCAGCCCCAGCATTTT. Translated: CASSPPLSNQPQHF.

This chain joins TRBV18 and TRBJ2-7; weak D call: TRBD2 (6 bases). Trimming took 0 bases from V and 4 from J, leaving 13 bases between them. Germline CDR1 is KGHSH and CDR2 is LQKENI. The CDR3 covers 15 residues. DNA of the CDR3: TGTGCCAGCTCACCACCAGGGCCGGGGGAATACGAGCAGTACTTC. Its translation: CASSPPGPGEYEQYF.